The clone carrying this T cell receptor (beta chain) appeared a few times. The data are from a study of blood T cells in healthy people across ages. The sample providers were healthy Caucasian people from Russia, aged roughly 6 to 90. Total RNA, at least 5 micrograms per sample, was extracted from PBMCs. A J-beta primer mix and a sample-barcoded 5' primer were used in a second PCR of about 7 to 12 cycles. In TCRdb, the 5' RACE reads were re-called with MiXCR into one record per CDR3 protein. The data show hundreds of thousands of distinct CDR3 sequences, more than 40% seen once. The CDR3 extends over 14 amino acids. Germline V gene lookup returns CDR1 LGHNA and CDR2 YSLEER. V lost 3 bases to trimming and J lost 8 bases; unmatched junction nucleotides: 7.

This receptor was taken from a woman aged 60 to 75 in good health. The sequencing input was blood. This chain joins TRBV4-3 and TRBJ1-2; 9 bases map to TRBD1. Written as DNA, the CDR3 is TGCGCCAGCAGCCAGGACAGGGGCAGGGAGGGCTACACCTTC. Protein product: CASSQDRGREGYTF.